The rows below give T cell receptor beta chains drawn from one sample of a study of molecular identifiers for immune sequencing clone quantification. TCRdb re-called the PCR reads through MiXCR, storing one row per CDR3 protein. The table includes 600,000 to 650,000 distinct CDR3 sequences, about 20% detected once. Input material: naive CD8+ T cells from blood, with Jurkat cell RNA spiked in. The receptor set was obtained from a human donor in good health. Some libraries in this study had Jurkat cell RNA spiked in. Each CDR3 is given with its conserved first and last residue. Each record gives: D gene, clone size, J gene, V gene, CDR3 protein, CDR3 DNA. The D gene is left open where the match is weak. Some rows have no size entry. The others give once, few or many, or a class for an expanded clone.

>TRBD1|NA|TRBJ2-7|TRBV11-2
CASSGQGVDEQHF
TGTGCCAGCAGTGGACAGGGGGTGGACGAGCAGCACTTC
>TRBD2|many|TRBJ2-3|TRBV7-6
CASSWVAGGTDTQYF
TGTGCCAGCAGTTGGGTTGCGGGGGGCACAGATACGCAGTATTTT
>NA|many|TRBJ2-3|TRBV29-1
CSVTGVGGGGTDTQYF
TGCAGCGTAACGGGGGTGGGAGGCGGTGGAACAGATACGCAGTATTTT
>NA|NA|TRBJ2-7|TRBV2
CASSDAAGDYEQYF
TGTGCCAGCAGCGACGCCGCAGGGGACTACGAGCAGTACTTC
>TRBD1|NA|TRBJ1-1|TRBV19
CASKGALEAFF
TGTGCCAGTAAGGGGGCGTTAGAAGCTTTCTTT
>NA|many|TRBJ2-7|TRBV7-9
CASSLVDSGTYEQYF
TGTGCCAGCAGCTTAGTTGATTCAGGGACCTACGAGCAGTACTTC
>NA|NA|TRBJ2-3|TRBV4-3
CASSQTSASRHTGTQYF
TGCGCCAGCAGCCAAACGTCCGCTAGCCGGCACACAGGTACGCAGTATTTT
>NA|many|TRBJ2-7|TRBV5-4
CASSRGLAYEQYF
TGTGCCAGCAGCAGGGGACTTGCATACGAGCAGTACTTC
>TRBD2|many|TRBJ2-5|TRBV20-1
CSARSLLAGVAETQYF
TGCAGTGCTAGGTCATTACTAGCGGGAGTTGCAGAGACCCAGTACTTC
>NA|many|TRBJ1-2|TRBV20-1
CSVQDGYGYTF
TGCAGTGTCCAGGACGGCTATGGCTACACCTTC
>NA|many|TRBJ1-4|TRBV27
CATLNQEKLFF
TGTGCCACCCTGAACCAGGAAAAACTGTTTTTT
>NA|many|TRBJ2-5|TRBV9
CASSEDRLYQETQYF
TGTGCCAGCAGCGAGGACAGACTATACCAAGAGACCCAGTACTTC
>NA|many|TRBJ2-7|TRBV7-9
CASSRGDRPYEQYF
TGTGCCAGCAGCAGGGGGGACAGACCCTACGAGCAGTACTTC
>NA|many|TRBJ1-2|TRBV13
CASSLDRGYTF
TGTGCCAGCAGCTTAGATCGTGGCTACACCTTC
>NA|many|TRBJ1-1|TRBV4-1
CASSGVKANTEAFF
TGCGCCAGCAGCGGAGTGAAGGCTAACACTGAAGCTTTCTTT
>TRBD1|many|TRBJ1-3|TRBV9
CASSGNRDSYDTIYF
TGTGCCAGCAGCGGGAACCGGGACAGTTACGACACCATATATTTT
>NA|many|TRBJ2-3|TRBV30
CAWKGSLDTQYF
TGTGCCTGGAAAGGGTCGCTGGATACGCAGTATTTT
>NA|NA|TRBJ1-6|TRBV6-2/TRBV6-3
CASSYPGLNSPLHF
TGTGCCAGCAGTTACCCGGGATTGAATTCACCCCTCCACTTT
>NA|many|TRBJ2-4|TRBV12-3/TRBV12-4
CASTVGYLAKNIQYF
TGTGCCAGCACCGTAGGTTACCTTGCCAAAAACATTCAGTACTTC
>TRBD2|few|TRBJ2-1|TRBV6-4
CASSNGLAAYNEQFF
TGTGCCAGCAGTAATGGACTAGCGGCCTACAATGAGCAGTTCTTC
>TRBD2|many|TRBJ2-7|TRBV30
CAWSVDGTSGEQYF
TGTGCCTGGAGTGTCGATGGGACTAGCGGAGAGCAGTACTTC
>NA|many|TRBJ2-1|TRBV5-4
CASSSRGDEQFF
TGTGCCAGCAGCTCCCGTGGGGACGAGCAGTTCTTC
>NA|few|TRBJ2-1|TRBV11-2
CASSPWTAKYEQFF
TGTGCCAGCAGCCCTTGGACAGCCAAATACGAGCAGTTCTTC